The 28 T cell receptor beta chains below were found in one sample sequenced in a study of blood T cell repertoires in COVID-19. Generated by immunoSEQ multiplex PCR, the TCRdb table keeps only in-frame clones and is missing some. The repertoire has around 190,000 clones, about 79% of them found once; the top ten carry roughly 13%. Material: peripheral blood. All receptors derive from a human donor in a cohort sampled during active COVID-19.

This clone was seen a few times. The J gene is TRBJ1-1, the V gene TRBV5-6; D possibly corresponds to TRBD1 (6 bases). Trimming took off 4 bases at V and 8 bases at J, with 21 bases between the two ends. The germline gives CDR1 SGHDT, CDR2 YYEEEE. The CDR3 contains 15 residues. CDR3 loop: CASSPDYTRGAEAFF. CDR3 nucleotides: TGTGCCAGCAGCCCAGATTATACGCGGGGGGCCGAAGCTTTCTTT.

This clone was detected a few times. V usage is TRBV2 and J usage is TRBJ2-7; D possibly corresponds to TRBD2 (6 bases). CDR1 is SNHLY, CDR2 FYNNEI, per germline. This CDR3 has 14 residues. The ends were cut back, 6 bases at V and 3 bases at J, with 15 bases in the middle. Here the CDR3 DNA reads TGTGCCAGCAGGGCCAGCGGGCAACTCTACGAGCAGTACTTC. This codes for CASRASGQLYEQYF.

This chain uses TRBV21-1 with TRBJ2-3; the D call TRBD1 from the table was never checked on the DNA. TRBV21-1 constitutes a pseudogene. The CDR3 has 15 residues. In nucleotides, the CDR3 is TGTGCCAGCCCCACCGCGACAGGTTATACAGATACGCAGTATTTT. The encoded protein is CASPTATGYTDTQYF.

The chain combines TRBV19 with TRBJ2-2; 7 bases line up with TRBD2. The germline CDR1 and CDR2 sequences are LNHDA and SQIVND (reference sequence). The length of the CDR3 is 15 residues. J gave up 6 bases and V 5 bases, and 9 bases lay outside the gene matches. CDR3 region: CASSPGREKAGELFF. CDR3 nucleotide sequence: TGTGCCAGTAGTCCCGGGCGGGAGAAGGCCGGGGAGCTGTTTTTT.

The J gene is TRBJ2-5, the V gene TRBV5-1; the match to TRBD1 covers 8 bases. CDR1 is SGHRS, CDR2 YFSETQ, per germline. The V segment lost 1 base and the J segment 1 base; nucleotides outside the gene matches: 6. This CDR3 spans 16 amino acids. CDR3 sequence reads: CASSLSATGVQETQYF. The CDR3 coding sequence is TGCGCCAGCAGCTTGTCGGCGACAGGGGTCCAAGAGACCCAGTACTTC.

This clone was found once. The genes are TRBV29-1 and TRBJ2-5, with D possibly matching TRBD1 (6 bases). Trimming removed 7 bases at V and 5 bases at J, with 11 bases between. Germline CDR1 is SQVTM and CDR2 is ANQGSEA. The CDR3 covers 11 residues. The CDR3 coding sequence is TGCAGCGATGCTCAGGGGGAGACCCAGTACTTC. Amino acid sequence: CSDAQGETQYF.

The chain combines TRBV18 with TRBJ1-2; D ambiguous. Per the germline V gene, CDR1 is KGHSH and CDR2 is LQKENI. Trimming took off 0 bases at V and 2 bases at J, with 4 bases between the two ends. The CDR3 has 13 residues. Here the CDR3 reads CASSPPANYGYTF. In DNA, the CDR3 is TGTGCCAGCTCACCACCAGCCAACTATGGCTACACCTTC.

The chain uses TRBV24-1 and TRBJ1-5, with TRBD1 identical over 8 bases. The J segment lost 0 bases and the V segment lost 7 bases, leaving 4 bases of the junction unmatched. CDR3 length: 15 amino acids. The germline V gene has CDR1 KGHDR and CDR2 SFDVKD. CDR3 in DNA: TGTGCCACCAGGGGACAGGTCAATAGCAATCAGCCCCAGCATTTT. As protein: CATRGQVNSNQPQHF.

The V gene is TRBV27, the J gene TRBJ2-1; D perhaps matches TRBD2 (6 bases). Germline lookup yields CDR1 MNHEY and CDR2 SMNVEV (reference sequence). This CDR3 spans 17 amino acids. With 0 bases removed from V and 6 bases from J, the gap between germline ends came to 18 bases. Here the CDR3 DNA reads TGTGCCAGCAGTTTATCGAGACTAGTCATGAGACGCAATGAGCAGTTCTTC. Translating gives CASSLSRLVMRRNEQFF.

The V gene is TRBV6-1, the J gene TRBJ2-7; TRBD2 matches at 10 bases. V dropped 4 bases and J dropped 2; count of bases not matched to a gene: 8. CDR3 length: 16 residues. The V gene's germline CDR1 is MNHNS and CDR2 SASEGT. The CDR3 protein is CASSASSGTSAYEQYF. The CDR3 region has the DNA TGTGCCAGCAGTGCGTCTTCCGGGACTAGCGCCTACGAGCAGTACTTC.

The rearrangement joins TRBV6-6 to TRBJ2-1; 10 nucleotides align to TRBD2. Unmatched junction bases numbered 6, after V lost 6 bases and J lost 4 bases. Germline CDR1 MNHNY, CDR2 SVGAGI (reference sequence). This CDR3 has 15 residues. CDR3 DNA: TGTGCCAGCAGGAAACTAGCGGGATATTACAATGAGCAGTTCTTC. This translates into CASRKLAGYYNEQFF.

The rearrangement links TRBV7-9 to TRBJ1-3, with TRBD1 matching 7 bases. In germline, CDR1 is SEHNR, CDR2 FQNEAQ (reference sequence). The CDR3 contains 14 residues. V gave up 3 bases and J gave up 7 bases; unmatched junction bases: 6. CDR3 sequence reads: CASSFDRAFNTIYF. CDR3 in DNA: TGTGCCAGCAGCTTTGACAGGGCTTTCAACACCATATATTTT.

The J gene is TRBJ1-3, the V gene TRBV6-5, with unresolved D. Trimming took 8 bases from V and 4 from J, leaving 12 bases between them. The germline CDR1 and CDR2 sequences are MNHEY and SVGAGI. The CDR3 has 13 amino acids. The CDR3: CASRREKGNTIYF. As DNA, the CDR3 is TGTGCCAGCCGGCGGGAAAAGGGAAACACCATATATTTT.

V is TRBV27 and J is TRBJ2-7; 10 bases line up with TRBD1. The germline V gene encodes CDR1 MNHEY and CDR2 SMNVEV (reference sequence). The junction had 8 bases not matched to a gene; V was cut back by 7 bases and J by 5 bases. CDR3 length: 14 residues. CDR3 nucleotides: TGTGCCAGCACTCCAGGGACAGGGGCCCACGAGCAGTACTTC. Its translation is CASTPGTGAHEQYF.

The chain uses TRBV11-2 and TRBJ2-5, with 7 bases aligning to TRBD1. This CDR3 is 14 amino acids long. The V segment lost 5 bases and the J segment 5 bases; nucleotides outside the gene matches: 8. Germline V gene sequence: CDR1 SGHAT, CDR2 FQNNGV. The CDR3 loop reads CASSINARGETQYF. The CDR3, as DNA: TGTGCCAGCAGCATAAACGCCAGGGGGGAGACCCAGTACTTC.

V usage is TRBV5-1 and J usage is TRBJ2-1, with 8 bases fitting TRBD2. V lost 4 bases and J lost 8; bases outside the gene matches: 8. Germline CDR1 SGHRS, CDR2 YFSETQ. The CDR3 contains 14 residues. The CDR3 coding sequence is TGCGCCAGCAGCATGAAGCGGGAGTTGTATGAGCAGTTCTTC. Translated, it gives CASSMKRELYEQFF.

The chain joins TRBV18 to TRBJ2-3; the D gene is possibly TRBD2 (7 bases). Germline lookup yields CDR1 KGHSH and CDR2 LQKENI. The V end was cut by 2 bases, the J end by 2 bases, with 11 bases between. The CDR3 contains 15 residues. This CDR3 is CASSPWGGHTDTQYF. In DNA, the CDR3 is TGTGCCAGCTCACCATGGGGGGGCCACACAGATACGCAGTATTTT.

The CDR3 region has the DNA TGCGCCAGCAGAGATACAGGTTCTGAAAAACTGTTTTTT. Translating gives CASRDTGSEKLFF. The chain joins TRBV10-2 to TRBJ1-4, with D tentatively TRBD1 (5 bases). The CDR3 spans 13 residues. From germline, CDR1 is WSHSY and CDR2 SAAADI. Trimming cost V 6 bases and J 7 bases, with 12 bases left between them.

This chain joins TRBV7-9 and TRBJ1-2; a weak D match, TRBD1 (6 bases). The length of the CDR3 is 13 residues. The V gene's germline CDR1 is SEHNR and CDR2 FQNEAQ (reference sequence). V was clipped by 0 bases and J by 4 bases, with 6 bases between them. The CDR3 region has the DNA TGTGCCAGCAGCTTAGCGGACAGCTATGGCTACACCTTC. This encodes CASSLADSYGYTF.

This clone has a handful of counts. Other DNA sequences in this sample translate to the same CDR3. The chain employs TRBV19 and TRBJ1-1, with D perhaps matching TRBD1 (5 bases). Germline CDR1 is LNHDA and CDR2 is SQIVND (reference sequence). This CDR3 comprises 12 residues. V dropped 6 bases and J dropped 5 bases, with 10 bases sitting between them. The CDR3 is CASSRANTEAFF. The CDR3 DNA follows: TGTGCCAGTAGCAGGGCTAATACTGAAGCTTTCTTT.

For this clone: This sample includes further DNA sequences coding for the same CDR3. This chain connects TRBV19 to TRBJ2-1; 13 bases align to TRBD2. Unmatched junction bases numbered 1, after V lost 3 bases and J lost 5 bases. From germline, CDR1 is LNHDA and CDR2 SQIVND (reference sequence). The CDR3 has 15 residues. In DNA form, the CDR3 reads TGTGCCAGTAGTATCGGACTAGCGGGAGACAATGAGCAGTTCTTC. It translates to CASSIGLAGDNEQFF.

The CDR3 coding sequence is TGTGCCAGTAGTATAGCGGGACTAGCGGGCTACGAGCAGTACTTC. It yields the protein CASSIAGLAGYEQYF. The gene calls are TRBV19 and TRBJ2-7, with 12 bases identical to TRBD2. The CDR3 extends over 15 amino acids. With V trimmed by 1 base and J by 3 bases, 1 base remained unmatched. CDR1 is LNHDA and CDR2 is SQIVND in the germline V gene (reference sequence).

DNA of the CDR3: TGTGCCAGCAGTGGAGTACCGCCCTACAATGAGCAGTTCTTC. As protein: CASSGVPPYNEQFF. The gene calls are TRBV28 and TRBJ2-1; D is undetermined. This CDR3 spans 14 amino acids. Trimming left V 5 bases short and J 2 bases short, with 10 bases between. Germline V gene lookup returns CDR1 MDHEN and CDR2 SYDVKM.

The chain links TRBV29-1 to TRBJ1-2, with D perhaps TRBD1 (5 bases). From germline, CDR1 is SQVTM and CDR2 ANQGSEA. Trimming pared 6 bases from V and 2 bases from J, leaving 10 bases between. The CDR3 loop spans 12 amino acids. CDR3 residues: CSVPGVNYGYTF. The CDR3 DNA follows: TGCAGCGTCCCGGGGGTAAACTATGGCTACACCTTC. Drawing the rest from reference TRBV29-1 and TRBJ1-2, the complete variable domain is SAVISQKPSRDICQRGTSLTIQCQVDSQVTMMFWYRQQPGQSLTLIATANQGSEATYESGFVIDKFPISRPNLTFSTLTVSNMSPEDSSIYLCSVPGVNYGYTFGSGTRLTVV.

This sequence joins TRBV18 and TRBJ2-7, with 9 nucleotides matching TRBD1. The CDR3 consists of 14 residues. After removal of 6 bases from V and 0 bases from J, the junction contained 3 bases not matched to a gene. CDR1 and CDR2 (germline): KGHSH, LQKENI. In DNA, the CDR3 is TGTGCCAGCTCGAGACAGGGGGACTCCTACGAGCAGTACTTC. Translation gives CASSRQGDSYEQYF.

The V call is TRBV12-3 or TRBV12-4, the J call TRBJ1-5; no definite D call. The CDR3 is 13 amino acids. V dropped 5 bases and J dropped 7 bases, with 12 bases sitting between them. CDR3 nucleotides: TGTGCCAGCAGTCCGACAAGAACCCAGCCCCAGCATTTT. Protein: CASSPTRTQPQHF.

Points on this clone: Other DNA sequences in the same sample also yield this CDR3. The chain combines TRBV7-2 with TRBJ2-7, with D possibly matching TRBD2 (6 bases). The V end was cut by 1 base, the J end by 4 bases, with 14 bases between. Germline V gene sequence: CDR1 SGHTA, CDR2 FQGNSA. The CDR3 runs 15 residues. The CDR3 reads CASSLGSGALYEQYF. For the CDR3, the DNA is TGTGCCAGCAGCTTAGGGTCGGGAGCTTTGTACGAGCAGTACTTC.

This clone was counted only a few times. This chain joins TRBV5-6 and TRBJ1-5; D remains ambiguous. This CDR3 has 14 residues. Trimming stripped 3 bases from V and 2 bases from J, with 9 bases between. The germline V gene has CDR1 SGHDT and CDR2 YYEEEE. CDR3 bases: TGTGCCAGCAGCTCCACCCAGGGCAATCAGCCCCAGCATTTT. This codes for CASSSTQGNQPQHF.